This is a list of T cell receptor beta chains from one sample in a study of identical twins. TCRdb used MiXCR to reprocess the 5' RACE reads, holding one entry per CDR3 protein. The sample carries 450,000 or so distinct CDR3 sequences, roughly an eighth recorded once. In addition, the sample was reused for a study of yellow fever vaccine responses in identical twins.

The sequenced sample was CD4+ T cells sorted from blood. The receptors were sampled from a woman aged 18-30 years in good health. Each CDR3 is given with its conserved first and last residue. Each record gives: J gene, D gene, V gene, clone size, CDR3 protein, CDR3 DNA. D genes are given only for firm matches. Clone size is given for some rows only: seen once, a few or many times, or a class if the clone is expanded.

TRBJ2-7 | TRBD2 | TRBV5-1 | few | CASSYGTSGSSVSYEQYF | TGCGCCAGCAGTTACGGGACTAGCGGGTCTTCCGTTTCCTACGAGCAGTACTTC
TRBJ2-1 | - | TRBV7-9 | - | CASSLAGGSNEQFF | TGTGCCAGCAGCTTAGCCGGGGGCTCCAATGAGCAGTTCTTC
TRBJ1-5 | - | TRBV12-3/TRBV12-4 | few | CASSLDRNNQPQHF | TGTGCCAGCAGCCTCGACAGGAACAATCAGCCCCAGCATTTT
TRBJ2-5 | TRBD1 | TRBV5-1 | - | CASSSVHRGGGGETQYF | TGCGCCAGCAGCTCCGTACACAGGGGTGGAGGTGGAGAGACCCAGTACTTC
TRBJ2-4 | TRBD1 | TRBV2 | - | CASSPTGGIQYF | TGTGCCAGCAGTCCAACAGGGGGAATTCAGTACTTC
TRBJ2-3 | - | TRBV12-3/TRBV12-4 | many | CASSLFDRPDTQYF | TGTGCCAGCAGTTTATTTGACAGGCCAGATACGCAGTATTTT
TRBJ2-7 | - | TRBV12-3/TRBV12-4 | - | CASSPRQVNEQYF | TGTGCCAGCAGTCCGCGACAGGTTAACGAGCAGTACTTC
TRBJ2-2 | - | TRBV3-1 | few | CASSQVAGMNTGELFF | TGTGCCAGCAGCCAAGTAGCAGGAATGAACACCGGGGAGCTGTTTTTT
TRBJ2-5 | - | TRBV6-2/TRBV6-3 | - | CASSLSSGKTQYF | TGTGCCAGCAGTCTATCTTCGGGGAAGACCCAGTACTTC
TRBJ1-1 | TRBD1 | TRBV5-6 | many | CASSFSTGMNTEAFF | TGTGCCAGCAGCTTTTCGACAGGGATGAACACTGAAGCTTTCTTT
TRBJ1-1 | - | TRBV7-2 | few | CASSPRTEAFF | TGTGCCAGCAGCCCTAGAACTGAAGCTTTCTTT
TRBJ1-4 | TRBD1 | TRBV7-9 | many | CASSLPDRGLLEKLFF | TGTGCCAGCAGCTTACCGGACAGGGGGTTATTGGAAAAACTGTTTTTT
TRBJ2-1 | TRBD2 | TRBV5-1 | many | CASSSGLAGGPSNEQFF | TGCGCCAGCAGCTCGGGACTAGCGGGGGGGCCGAGCAATGAGCAGTTCTTC
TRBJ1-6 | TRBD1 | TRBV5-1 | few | CASSPGQPNVNSPLHF | TGCGCCAGCAGTCCGGGACAGCCGAATGTTAATTCACCCCTCCACTTT
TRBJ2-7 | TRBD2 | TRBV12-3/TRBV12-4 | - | CASSELADSSYEQYF | TGTGCCAGCAGCGAACTAGCGGACTCCTCCTACGAGCAGTACTTC
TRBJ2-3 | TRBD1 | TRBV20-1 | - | CSARGDSRRTDTQYF | TGCAGTGCTAGAGGGGACAGCCGTCGCACAGATACGCAGTATTTT
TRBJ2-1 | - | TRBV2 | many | CASSDIQGTNSYNEQFF | TGTGCCAGCAGTGACATCCAGGGGACCAACTCCTACAATGAGCAGTTCTTC
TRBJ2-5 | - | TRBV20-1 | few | CSAELLVETQYF | TGCAGTGCGGAACTATTGGTGGAGACCCAGTACTTC
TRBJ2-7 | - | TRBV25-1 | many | CASSEGGADEQYF | TGTGCCAGCAGTGAAGGCGGGGCCGACGAGCAGTACTTC
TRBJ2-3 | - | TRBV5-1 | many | CASSFREVRTDTQYF | TGCGCCAGCAGCTTCAGGGAGGTGCGCACAGATACGCAGTATTTT
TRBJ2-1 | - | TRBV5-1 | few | CASSLGPLTYNEQFF | TGCGCCAGCAGCTTGGGACCTTTAACCTACAATGAGCAGTTCTTC
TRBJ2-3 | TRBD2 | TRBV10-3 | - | CAISEPQLAAGTQYF | TGTGCCATCAGTGAGCCACAACTAGCGGCGGGAACGCAGTATTTT
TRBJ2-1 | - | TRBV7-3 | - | CASSLTAYGTNRGQFF | TGTGCCAGCAGCTTAACTGCCTACGGGACAAATCGAGGGCAGTTCTTC
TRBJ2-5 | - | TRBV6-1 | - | CASSPGTSRGRETQYF | TGTGCCAGCAGTCCCGGGACTAGCAGGGGGCGGGAGACCCAGTACTTC
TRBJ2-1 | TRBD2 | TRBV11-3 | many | CASSSGRLAGDLRSSYNEQFF | TGTGCCAGCAGCTCCGGAAGACTAGCGGGAGATCTTAGGAGCTCCTACAATGAGCAGTTCTTC
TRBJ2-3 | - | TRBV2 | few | CASSEARGGVDTQYF | TGTGCCAGCAGTGAAGCGCGAGGGGGTGTAGATACGCAGTATTTT
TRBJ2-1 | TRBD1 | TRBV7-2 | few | CASSLVSRGSYNEQFF | TGTGCCAGCAGCTTAGTTAGCAGGGGGTCTTACAATGAGCAGTTCTTC
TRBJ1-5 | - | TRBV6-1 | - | CASNVMEGDQPQHF | TGTGCCAGCAACGTAATGGAGGGAGATCAGCCCCAGCATTTT
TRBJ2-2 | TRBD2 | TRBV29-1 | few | CSVGGLAGGPGELFF | TGCAGCGTTGGCGGACTAGCGGGGGGACCCGGGGAGCTGTTTTTT
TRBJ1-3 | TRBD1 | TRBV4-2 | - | CACSRETGPNSGNTIYF | TGTGCCTGCAGCCGGGAGACAGGGCCTAACTCTGGAAACACCATATATTTT
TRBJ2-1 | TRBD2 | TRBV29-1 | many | CSVDPLAAYNEQFF | TGCAGCGTTGACCCACTAGCGGCGTACAATGAGCAGTTCTTC
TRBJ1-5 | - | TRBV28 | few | CASTPGTHQPQHF | TGTGCCAGCACCCCCGGGACTCATCAGCCCCAGCATTTT
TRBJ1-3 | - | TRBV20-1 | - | CSAQPHSGNTIYF | TGCAGTGCTCAACCGCACTCTGGAAACACCATATATTTT
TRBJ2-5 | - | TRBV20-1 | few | CSARDLYISRETQYF | TGCAGTGCTAGAGACCTCTATATCTCGAGGGAGACCCAGTACTTC
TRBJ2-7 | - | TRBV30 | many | CAWSTGTYEQYF | TGTGCCTGGAGTACAGGGACCTACGAGCAGTACTTC
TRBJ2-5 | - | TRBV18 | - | CASSPQGIEETQYF | TGTGCCAGCTCACCACAAGGTATTGAGGAGACCCAGTACTTC
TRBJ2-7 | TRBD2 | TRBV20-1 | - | CSARDASGRGEQYF | TGCAGTGCTAGAGATGCTAGCGGGAGGGGCGAGCAGTACTTC
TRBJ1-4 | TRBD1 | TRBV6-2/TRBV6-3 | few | CASLAGQGNEKLFF | TGTGCCAGCCTTGCGGGACAGGGTAATGAAAAACTGTTTTTT
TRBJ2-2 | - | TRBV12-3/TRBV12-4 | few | CASSTSSENTGELFF | TGTGCCAGCAGCACCTCTAGCGAGAACACCGGGGAGCTGTTTTTT
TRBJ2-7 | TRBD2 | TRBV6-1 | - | CASRTSGRHEQYF | TGTGCCAGTAGGACTAGCGGGAGGCACGAGCAGTACTTC
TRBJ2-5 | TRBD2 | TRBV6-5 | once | CASSYGNLAGGRGETQYF | TGTGCCAGCAGCTACGGAAACCTAGCGGGGGGGCGTGGGGAGACCCAGTACTTC